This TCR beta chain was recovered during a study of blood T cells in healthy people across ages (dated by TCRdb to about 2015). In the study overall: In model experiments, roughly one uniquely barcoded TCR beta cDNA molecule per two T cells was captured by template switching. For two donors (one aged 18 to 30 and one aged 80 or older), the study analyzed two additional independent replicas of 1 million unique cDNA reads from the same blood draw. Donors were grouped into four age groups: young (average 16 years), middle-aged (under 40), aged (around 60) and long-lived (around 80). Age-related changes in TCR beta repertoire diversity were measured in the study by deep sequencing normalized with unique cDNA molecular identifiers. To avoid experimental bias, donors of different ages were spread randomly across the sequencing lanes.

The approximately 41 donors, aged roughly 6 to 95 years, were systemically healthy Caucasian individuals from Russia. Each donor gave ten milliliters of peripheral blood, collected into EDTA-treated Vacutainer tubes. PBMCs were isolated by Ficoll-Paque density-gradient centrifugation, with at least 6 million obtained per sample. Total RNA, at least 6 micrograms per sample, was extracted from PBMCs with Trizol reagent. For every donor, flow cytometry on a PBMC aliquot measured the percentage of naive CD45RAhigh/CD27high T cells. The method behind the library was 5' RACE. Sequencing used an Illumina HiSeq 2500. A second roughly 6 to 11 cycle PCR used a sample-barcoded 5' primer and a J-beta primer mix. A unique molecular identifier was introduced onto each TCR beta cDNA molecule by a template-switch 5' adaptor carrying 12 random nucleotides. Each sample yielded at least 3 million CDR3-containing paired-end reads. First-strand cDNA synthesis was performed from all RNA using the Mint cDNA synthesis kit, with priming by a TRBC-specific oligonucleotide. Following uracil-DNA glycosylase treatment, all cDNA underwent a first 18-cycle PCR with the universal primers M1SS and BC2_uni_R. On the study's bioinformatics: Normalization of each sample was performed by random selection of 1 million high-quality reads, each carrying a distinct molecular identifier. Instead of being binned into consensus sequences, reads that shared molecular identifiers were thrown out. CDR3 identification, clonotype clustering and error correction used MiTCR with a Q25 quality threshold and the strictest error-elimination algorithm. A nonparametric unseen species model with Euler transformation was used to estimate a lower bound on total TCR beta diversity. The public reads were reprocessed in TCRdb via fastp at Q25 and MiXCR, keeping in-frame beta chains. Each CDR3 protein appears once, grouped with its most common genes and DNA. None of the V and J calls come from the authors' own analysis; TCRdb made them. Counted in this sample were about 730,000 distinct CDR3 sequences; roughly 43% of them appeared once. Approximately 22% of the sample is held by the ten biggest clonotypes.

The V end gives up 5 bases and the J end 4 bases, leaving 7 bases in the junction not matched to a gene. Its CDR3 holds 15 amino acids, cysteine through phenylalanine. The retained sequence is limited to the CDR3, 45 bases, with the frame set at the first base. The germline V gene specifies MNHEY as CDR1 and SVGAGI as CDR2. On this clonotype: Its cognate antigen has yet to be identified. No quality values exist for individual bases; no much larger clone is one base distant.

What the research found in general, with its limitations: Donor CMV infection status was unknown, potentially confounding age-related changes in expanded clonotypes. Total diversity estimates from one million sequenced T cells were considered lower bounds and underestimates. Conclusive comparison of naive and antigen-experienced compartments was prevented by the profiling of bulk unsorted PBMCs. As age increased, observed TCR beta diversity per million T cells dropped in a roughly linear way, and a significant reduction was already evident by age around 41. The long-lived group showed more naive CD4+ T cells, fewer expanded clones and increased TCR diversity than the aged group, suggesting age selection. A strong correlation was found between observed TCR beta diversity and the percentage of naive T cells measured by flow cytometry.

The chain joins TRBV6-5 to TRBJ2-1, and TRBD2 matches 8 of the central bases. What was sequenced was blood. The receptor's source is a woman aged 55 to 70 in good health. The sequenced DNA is TGTGCCAGCAGTCTGACTAGCGAGGAATACAATGAGCAGTTCTTC. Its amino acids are CASSLTSEEYNEQFF.